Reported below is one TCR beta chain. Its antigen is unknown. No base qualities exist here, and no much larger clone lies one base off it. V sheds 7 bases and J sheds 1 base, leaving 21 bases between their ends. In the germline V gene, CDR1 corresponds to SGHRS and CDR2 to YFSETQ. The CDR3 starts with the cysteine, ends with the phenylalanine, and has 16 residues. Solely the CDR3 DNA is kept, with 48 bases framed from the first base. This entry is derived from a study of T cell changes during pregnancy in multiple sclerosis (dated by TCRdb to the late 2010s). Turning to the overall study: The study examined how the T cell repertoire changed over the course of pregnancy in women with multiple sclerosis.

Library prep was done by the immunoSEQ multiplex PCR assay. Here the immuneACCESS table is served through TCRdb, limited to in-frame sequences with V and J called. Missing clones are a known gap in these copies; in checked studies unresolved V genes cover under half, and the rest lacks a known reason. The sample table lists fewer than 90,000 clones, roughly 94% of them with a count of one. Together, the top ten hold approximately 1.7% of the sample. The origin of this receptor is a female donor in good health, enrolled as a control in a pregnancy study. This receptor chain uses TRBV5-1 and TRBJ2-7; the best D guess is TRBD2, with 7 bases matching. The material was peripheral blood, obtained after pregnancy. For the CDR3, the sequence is CASGLVTGRGSYEQYF. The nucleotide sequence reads TGCGCCAGCGGTCTCGTCACAGGGCGGGGGTCCTACGAGCAGTACTTC.